These 16 T cell receptor beta chains originate from one sample sequenced in a study of shared clonotypes between healthy human individuals. Profiling relied on immunoSEQ multiplex PCR, and the TCRdb table lists in-frame clones only, not all of them. The data show about 680,000 clones, roughly 73% seen once. Sequenced: memory CD4+ T cells sorted from blood. Subset meaning: CD45RA-negative fraction. The origin of the receptors is a woman aged 25 to 39 in good health.

V gene TRBV29-1 combines with J gene TRBJ1-2, with TRBD1 as a possible D gene (6 bases). The CDR3 loop spans 13 amino acids. Germline values: CDR1 SQVTM, CDR2 ANQGSEA. Trimming cost V 5 bases and J 5 bases, with 15 bases left between them. CDR3 residues: CSVLQGAGYGYTF. CDR3 DNA: TGCAGCGTTCTACAGGGTGCGGGGTATGGCTACACCTTC.

This clone was seen only a few times. This sample includes further DNA sequences coding for the same CDR3. The rearrangement uses TRBV5-1 and TRBJ2-1; a weak D match, TRBD2 (6 bases). V was cut by 4 bases and J by 1 base, with 12 bases left in between. The CDR3 extends over 15 amino acids. Germline V gives CDR1 SGHRS, CDR2 YFSETQ. CDR3 sequence reads: CASSKDSGSYNEQFF. In DNA, the CDR3 is TGCGCCAGCAGCAAAGATAGCGGTTCCTACAATGAGCAGTTCTTC.

This clone is a singleton in its sample. V gene TRBV20-1 combines with J gene TRBJ2-7; D uncertain. The germline V gene has CDR1 DFQATT and CDR2 SNEGSKA (reference sequence). V dropped 3 bases and J dropped 6 bases, with 9 bases sitting between them. This CDR3 region has 11 residues. CDR3 DNA sequence: TGCAGTGCTAGGATGATCACCGAGCAGTACTTC. The encoded protein is CSARMITEQYF.

The chain has TRBV28 and TRBJ2-2, with 12 bases matching TRBD2. The CDR3 covers 17 residues. The V gene end was trimmed by 4 bases and the J gene end by 6 bases; junction bases not matched to a gene: 9. Germline values: CDR1 MDHEN, CDR2 SYDVKM. The CDR3 loop reads CASSYRLAGERAGELFF. The CDR3 DNA follows: TGTGCCAGCAGTTACAGACTAGCGGGAGAAAGGGCCGGGGAGCTGTTTTTT. Full variable domain (rest looked up from reference TRBV28 and TRBJ2-2): DVKVTQSSRYLVKRTGEKVFLECVQDMDHENMFWYRQDPGLGLRLIYFSYDVKMKEKGDIPEGYSVSREKKERFSLILESASTNQTSMYLCASSYRLAGERAGELFFGEGSRLTVL.

In its sample, this clone was seen once. V and J are TRBV28 and TRBJ2-2; no reliable D call. The germline V gene encodes CDR1 MDHEN and CDR2 SYDVKM. This CDR3 comprises 17 residues. The V and J ends lost 4 bases and 0 bases respectively, with 15 bases between them. The CDR3 spells CASSSDRTAANTGELFF. The CDR3 coding sequence is TGTGCCAGCAGTTCCGATCGGACGGCCGCGAACACCGGGGAGCTGTTTTTT.

V gene TRBV6-1 combines with J gene TRBJ2-5, with TRBD1 matching over 8 bases. This CDR3 has 15 residues. Trimming took 2 bases from V and 7 from J; bases not matched to a gene: 9. From germline, CDR1 is MNHNS and CDR2 SASEGT. CDR3 protein: CASSERTGTARTQYF. CDR3 nucleotides: TGTGCCAGCAGTGAAAGGACAGGGACGGCCCGGACCCAGTACTTC.

The DNA of the CDR3 is TGTGCCAGCAGCATACTACCCGACAGAAATCAGCCCCAGCATTTT. Translated: CASSILPDRNQPQHF. The chain combines TRBV7-3 with TRBJ1-5; D perhaps matches TRBD1 (5 bases). The CDR3 has 15 amino acids. Germline CDR1 reads SGHTA; CDR2 reads FQGTGA. V was pared by 5 bases and J by 4 bases, with 15 bases between.

The rearrangement uses TRBV21-1 and TRBJ1-2; no check of the table's D call, TRBD1, against the DNA was made. TRBV21-1 corresponds to a pseudogene. This CDR3 is built from 14 residues. The DNA for the CDR3 is TGTGCCAGCAGCAAGCGGGACAGGGGGTATGGCTACACCTTC. Translating gives CASSKRDRGYGYTF.

This chain joins TRBV5-1 and TRBJ2-1; 8 bases line up with TRBD2. Germline values: CDR1 SGHRS, CDR2 YFSETQ. This CDR3 is built from 13 residues. The J segment lost 8 bases and the V segment lost 1 base, leaving 2 bases of the junction unmatched. The chain's CDR3 is CASSLFGGDEQFF. The DNA for the CDR3 is TGCGCCAGCAGCTTGTTCGGGGGGGATGAGCAGTTCTTC.

The V call is TRBV11-2, the J call TRBJ1-1; weak D call: TRBD1 (6 bases). The V gene lost 1 base and the J gene lost 7 bases, with 16 bases spanning the gap. This CDR3 has 15 residues. CDR1 and CDR2 (germline): SGHAT, FQNNGV. The CDR3, as DNA: TGTGCCAGCAGCTTAGGTCAGGGGAATATTCTTGAAGCTTTCTTT. As protein: CASSLGQGNILEAFF.

This chain links TRBV1 with TRBJ2-7; the table assigns TRBD2, which was not confirmed against the DNA. TRBV1 is noted as a pseudogene. CDR3 length: 16 amino acids. The CDR3 bases are TGCACCAGCAGCCCTCCTAGCGGGAGGTACTCCTGGGAGCAGTACTTC. It translates to CTSSPPSGRYSWEQYF.

The V and J genes are TRBV28 and TRBJ2-6; D gene uncertain. Germline assignment: CDR1 MDHEN and CDR2 SYDVKM. Trimming stripped 8 bases from V and 0 bases from J, with 26 bases between. CDR3 length equals 20 residues. This CDR3 is CASSFISGKQWLSGANVLTF. The DNA for the CDR3 is TGTGCCAGCTCCTTCATTAGTGGCAAGCAATGGCTCTCTGGGGCCAACGTCCTGACTTTC.

The rearrangement uses TRBV25-1 and TRBJ2-1, with TRBD2 matching 13 bases. The V gene's germline CDR1 is MGHDK and CDR2 SYGVNS. V trimming: 8 bases; J trimming: 4 bases; junction bases outside the gene matches: 14. CDR3 length equals 18 residues. CDR3 sequence (DNA): TGTGCCAGCCTCGGGACTAGCGGGAACCTGGGGGTTTACAATGAGCAGTTCTTC. Encoded protein: CASLGTSGNLGVYNEQFF.

This chain's CDR3 is CASSPGLVYPGELFF. CDR3 nucleotides: TGTGCCAGCAGCCCGGGACTAGTCTATCCCGGGGAGCTGTTTTTT. The rearrangement uses TRBV2 and TRBJ2-2; 8 nucleotides agree with TRBD2. The CDR3 totals 15 residues. V lost 6 bases to trimming and J lost 6 bases; unmatched junction nucleotides: 9. Germline lookup yields CDR1 SNHLY and CDR2 FYNNEI.

The chain uses TRBV2 and TRBJ2-3; D unclear. V was trimmed by 4 bases and J by 2 bases, leaving 13 bases between them. The CDR3 has 15 amino acids. From germline, CDR1 is SNHLY and CDR2 FYNNEI. CDR3: CASSGVGGFTDTQYF. CDR3 in DNA: TGTGCCAGCAGTGGAGTCGGCGGATTCACAGATACGCAGTATTTT.

A few counts support this clone. This chain connects TRBV28 to TRBJ2-7, with D uncertain. V shed 5 bases and J shed 5 bases, with 10 bases lying between them. Germline V gene data show CDR1 as MDHEN and CDR2 as SYDVKM. The CDR3 runs 12 residues. The CDR3 DNA follows: TGTGCCAGCAGTCCCTATAAGAACGAGCAGTACTTC. Translating gives CASSPYKNEQYF.